These T cell receptor beta chains were read from a single sample in a study of T cell changes during pregnancy in multiple sclerosis. Assay used: immunoSEQ multiplex PCR; TCRdb lists only in-frame clones, some missing. Here the sample spans around 16,000 clones, about 83% being singletons. This specimen was CD8+ T cells from peripheral blood mononuclear cells, taken after pregnancy. These receptors came from a female donor in good health, enrolled as a control in a pregnancy study. Both conserved end residues are part of each CDR3. A D gene is named only where the DNA matches it firmly. Size tells how often a clone was seen (once, few, many) or the class of an expanded clone, and some rows leave it out.

abundance	v_gene	d_gene	j_gene	CDR3nt	CDR3aa
-	TRBV9	TRBD1	TRBJ2-1	TGTGCCAGCAGCGTAGAAAAGGGGACAGGGGTCTACAATGAGCAGTTCTTC	CASSVEKGTGVYNEQFF
-	TRBV6-1	TRBD2	TRBJ2-3	TGTGCCAGCAGTGAAATCGGGGGGGGCCCCGATACGCAGTATTTT	CASSEIGGGPDTQYF
-	TRBV6-4	TRBD1	TRBJ2-1	TGTGCCAGCAGTGAGAGGACAGGTTCCTACAATGAGCAGTTCTTC	CASSERTGSYNEQFF
-	TRBV7-6	-	TRBJ1-3	TGTGCCAGCAGCTTAGAGGGGGAAATAGCCATATATTTT	CASSLEGEIAIYF
-	TRBV21-1	-	TRBJ2-7	TGTGCCAGCAGCAACGCCGGGACTAGCGGCTCCTACGAGCAGTACTTC	CASSNAGTSGSYEQYF
-	TRBV19	-	TRBJ1-3	TGTGCCAGTAGTTCGACAGCGTCCTCTGGAAACACCATATATTTT	CASSSTASSGNTIYF
-	TRBV28	TRBD1	TRBJ1-1	TGTGCCAGCAGTTTATACCGTCTCGGACAGGGGTCTGAAGCTTTCTTT	CASSLYRLGQGSEAFF
few	TRBV7-9	-	TRBJ2-2	TGTGCCGCGCCTTCCCAACCGACGAACACCGGGGAGCTGTTTTTT	CAAPSQPTNTGELFF
-	TRBV14	-	TRBJ1-2	TGTGCCAGCAGCCAAACTGAGTATGGCTACACCTTC	CASSQTEYGYTF
-	TRBV5-1	TRBD2	TRBJ2-5	TGCGCCAGCAGCTTGGACCGGGAGGGACGCCAAGAGACCCAGTACTTC	CASSLDREGRQETQYF
medium-sized	TRBV27	TRBD1	TRBJ1-2	TGTGCCAGCAGACGGGGGGGGGACAGGGGCCCTGGGGGCTATGGCTACACCTTC	CASRRGGDRGPGGYGYTF
-	TRBV6-4	TRBD2	TRBJ2-3	TGTGCCAGCAGTAGACTAGCGGGAGCTGGAGATACGCAGTATTTT	CASSRLAGAGDTQYF
few	TRBV30	-	TRBJ1-1	TGTGCCTGGAGTGTACATGGGAACACTGAAGCTTTCTTT	CAWSVHGNTEAFF
-	TRBV9	TRBD1	TRBJ1-2	TGTGCCAGCAGCGCCTCGACAGGGGAAGAGTCTAACTATGGCTACACCTTC	CASSASTGEESNYGYTF